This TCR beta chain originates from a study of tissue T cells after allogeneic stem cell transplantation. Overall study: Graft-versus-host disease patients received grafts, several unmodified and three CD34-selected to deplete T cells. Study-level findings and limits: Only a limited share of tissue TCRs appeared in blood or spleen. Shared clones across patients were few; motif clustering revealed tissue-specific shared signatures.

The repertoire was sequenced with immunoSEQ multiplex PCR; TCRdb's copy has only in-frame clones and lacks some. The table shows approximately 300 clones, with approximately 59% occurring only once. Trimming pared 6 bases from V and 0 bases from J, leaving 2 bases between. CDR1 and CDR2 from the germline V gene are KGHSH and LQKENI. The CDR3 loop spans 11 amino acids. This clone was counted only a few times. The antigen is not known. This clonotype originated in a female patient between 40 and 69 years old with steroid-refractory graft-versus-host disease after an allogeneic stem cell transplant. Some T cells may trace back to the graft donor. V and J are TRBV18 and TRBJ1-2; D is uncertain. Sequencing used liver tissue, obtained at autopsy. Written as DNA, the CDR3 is TGTGCCAGCTCCCCTAACTATGGCTACACCTTC. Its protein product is CASSPNYGYTF.